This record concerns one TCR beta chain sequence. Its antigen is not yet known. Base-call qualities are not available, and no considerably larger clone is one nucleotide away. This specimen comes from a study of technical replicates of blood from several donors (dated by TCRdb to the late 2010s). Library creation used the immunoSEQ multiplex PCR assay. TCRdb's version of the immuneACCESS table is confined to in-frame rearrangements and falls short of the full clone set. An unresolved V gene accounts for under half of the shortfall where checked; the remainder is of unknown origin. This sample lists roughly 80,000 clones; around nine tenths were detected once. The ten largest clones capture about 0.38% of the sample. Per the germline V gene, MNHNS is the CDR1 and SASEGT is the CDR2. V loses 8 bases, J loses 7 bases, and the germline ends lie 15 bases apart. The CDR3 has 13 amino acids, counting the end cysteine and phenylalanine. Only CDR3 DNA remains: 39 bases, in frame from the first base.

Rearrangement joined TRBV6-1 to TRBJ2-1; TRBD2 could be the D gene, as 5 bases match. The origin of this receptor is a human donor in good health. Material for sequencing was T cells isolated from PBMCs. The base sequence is TGTGCCAGCGGTTTACTGGGAGCGAATGAGCAGTTCTTC. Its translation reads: CASGLLGANEQFF.